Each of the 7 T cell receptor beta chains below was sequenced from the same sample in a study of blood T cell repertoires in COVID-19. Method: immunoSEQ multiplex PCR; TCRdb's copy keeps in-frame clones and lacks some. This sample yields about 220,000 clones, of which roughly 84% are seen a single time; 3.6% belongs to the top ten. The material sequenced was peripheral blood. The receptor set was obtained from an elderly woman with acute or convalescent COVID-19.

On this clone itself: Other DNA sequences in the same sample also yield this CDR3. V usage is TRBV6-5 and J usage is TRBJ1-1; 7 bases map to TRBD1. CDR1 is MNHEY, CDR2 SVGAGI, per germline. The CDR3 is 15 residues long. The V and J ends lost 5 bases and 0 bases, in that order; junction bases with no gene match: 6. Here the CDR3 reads CASSPGTAMNTEAFF. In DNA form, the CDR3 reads TGTGCCAGCAGTCCCGGGACAGCAATGAACACTGAAGCTTTCTTT.

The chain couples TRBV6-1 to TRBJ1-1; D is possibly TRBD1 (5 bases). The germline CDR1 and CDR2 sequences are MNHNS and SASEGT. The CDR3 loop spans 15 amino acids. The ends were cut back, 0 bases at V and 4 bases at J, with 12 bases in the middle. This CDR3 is CASSEAQGGPTEAFF. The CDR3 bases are TGTGCCAGCAGTGAAGCGCAGGGAGGCCCCACTGAAGCTTTCTTT.

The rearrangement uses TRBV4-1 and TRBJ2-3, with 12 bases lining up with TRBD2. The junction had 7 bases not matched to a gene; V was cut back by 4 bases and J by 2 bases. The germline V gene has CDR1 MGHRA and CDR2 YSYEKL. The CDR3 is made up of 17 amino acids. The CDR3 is CASSLQTSGGFTDTQYF. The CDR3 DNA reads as TGCGCCAGCAGCCTACAAACTAGCGGGGGGTTCACAGATACGCAGTATTTT.

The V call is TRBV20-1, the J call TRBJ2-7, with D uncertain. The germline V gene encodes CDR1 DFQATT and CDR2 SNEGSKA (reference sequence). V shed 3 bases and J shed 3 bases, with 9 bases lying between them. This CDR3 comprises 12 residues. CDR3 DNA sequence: TGCAGTGCTAGTGACGAGGACTACGAGCAGTACTTC. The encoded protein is CSASDEDYEQYF.

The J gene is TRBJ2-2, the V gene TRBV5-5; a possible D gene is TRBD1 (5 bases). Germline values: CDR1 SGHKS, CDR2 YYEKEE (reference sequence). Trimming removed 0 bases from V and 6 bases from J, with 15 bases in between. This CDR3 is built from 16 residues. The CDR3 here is CASSLGQSRGPGELFF. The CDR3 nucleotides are TGTGCCAGCAGCTTGGGACAGTCACGCGGACCCGGGGAGCTGTTTTTT.

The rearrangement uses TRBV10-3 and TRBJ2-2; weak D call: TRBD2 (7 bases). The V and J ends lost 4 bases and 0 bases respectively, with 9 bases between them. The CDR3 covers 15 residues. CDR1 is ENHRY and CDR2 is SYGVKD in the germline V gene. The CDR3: CAISGGGANTGELFF. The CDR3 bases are TGTGCCATCAGTGGAGGGGGGGCGAACACCGGGGAGCTGTTTTTT.

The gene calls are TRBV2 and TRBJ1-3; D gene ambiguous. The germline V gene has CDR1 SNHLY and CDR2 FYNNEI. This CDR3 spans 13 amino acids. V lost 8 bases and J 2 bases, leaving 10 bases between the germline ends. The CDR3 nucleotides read TGTGCCAGCGCCCAGGCCACTGGAAACACCATATATTTT. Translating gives CASAQATGNTIYF. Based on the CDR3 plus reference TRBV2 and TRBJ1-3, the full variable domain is EPEVTQTPSHQVTQMGQEVILRCVPISNHLYFYWYRQILGQKVEFLVSFYNNEISEKSEIFDDQFSVERPDGSNFTLKIRSTKLEDSAMYFCASAQATGNTIYFGEGSWLTVV.